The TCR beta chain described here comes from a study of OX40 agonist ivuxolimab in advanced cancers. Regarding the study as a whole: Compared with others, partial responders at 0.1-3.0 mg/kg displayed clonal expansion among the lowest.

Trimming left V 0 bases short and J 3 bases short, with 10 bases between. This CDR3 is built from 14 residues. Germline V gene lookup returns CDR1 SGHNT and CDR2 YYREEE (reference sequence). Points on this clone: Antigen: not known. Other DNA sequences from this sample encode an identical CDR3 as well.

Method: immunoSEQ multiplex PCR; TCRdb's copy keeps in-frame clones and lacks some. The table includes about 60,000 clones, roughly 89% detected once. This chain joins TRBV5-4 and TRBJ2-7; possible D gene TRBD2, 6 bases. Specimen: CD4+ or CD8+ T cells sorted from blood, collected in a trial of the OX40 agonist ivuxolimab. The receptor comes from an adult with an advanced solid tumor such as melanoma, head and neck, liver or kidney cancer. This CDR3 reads CASSLEGGDYEQYF. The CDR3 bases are TGTGCCAGCAGCTTGGAAGGCGGGGACTACGAGCAGTACTTC.